This TCR beta chain was recorded in a study of blood T cell repertoires in COVID-19. In the study overall: Whether acute or convalescent, the COVID-19 samples came from the United States, Italy and Spain. From T cells, B-cell-depleted T cells, or PBMCs came the material, which was cDNA or gDNA.

In the source study's methods: For nucleated cells, counts were estimated from reference gene primer amplification. Sequencing used immunoSEQ multiplex PCR; TCRdb keeps in-frame clones, though not all of them. Clone size and the V and J calls come from that table; the DNA yielded D and trimming. Of around 140,000 clones in the sample, 88% were seen once. CDR1 and CDR2 from the germline V gene are GTSNPN and SVGIG (reference sequence). The V end was cut by 3 bases, the J end by 0 bases, with 10 bases between. The CDR3 length is 14 residues. This clone was seen just once. The sequence derives from a man between 65 and 85 years old with acute or convalescent COVID-19. Sequencing used peripheral blood. This chain uses TRBV30 with TRBJ2-3; D perhaps matches TRBD1 (7 bases). The CDR3, as DNA: TGTGCCTGGAGCAGGGGGGTTAGCACAGATACGCAGTATTTT. It is translated as CAWSRGVSTDTQYF. Together with reference TRBV30 and TRBJ2-3, the CDR3 gives the full variable domain: SQTIHQWPATLVQPVGSPLSLECTVEGTSNPNLYWYRQAAGRGLQLLFYSVGIGQISSEVPQNLSASRPQDRQFILSSKKLLLSDSGFYLCAWSRGVSTDTQYFGPGTRLTVL.